These 7 T cell receptor beta chains were all obtained from the same sample, sequenced in a study of shared T cell receptors in the human thymus. Using immunoSEQ multiplex PCR, the repertoire was profiled, and TCRdb retains in-frame clones only, with some absent. Among 600,000 or so clones listed, 80% to 90% were seen once. These data also featured in a second study, about human thymus T cells.

Specimen: thymocytes. All receptors come from a boy in the first two years of life with a congenital heart defect.

The V call is TRBV19, the J call TRBJ1-2, with D possibly TRBD1 on 5 matching bases. V lost 11 bases to trimming and J lost 4 bases, with 17 bases between them. The CDR3 has 13 residues. From germline, CDR1 is LNHDA and CDR2 SQIVND (reference sequence). The CDR3 region has the DNA TGTGCCTCGGGGGGACTCCCGAGCTATGGCTACACCTTC. This gives the protein CASGGLPSYGYTF.

The rearrangement joins TRBV6-1 to TRBJ2-7, with no clear D. Germline assignment: CDR1 MNHNS and CDR2 SASEGT. The CDR3 length is 15 residues. V dropped 1 base and J dropped 2 bases, with 12 bases sitting between them. Here the CDR3 reads CASSEVAPKTYEQYF. CDR3 sequence (DNA): TGTGCCAGCAGTGAAGTGGCCCCCAAAACCTACGAGCAGTACTTC.

The chain couples TRBV20-1 to TRBJ2-2; no clear D. V lost 6 bases to trimming and J lost 4 bases, with 6 bases between them. The CDR3 totals 11 residues. CDR1 is DFQATT, CDR2 SNEGSKA, per germline (reference sequence). CDR3 sequence reads: CSARITGELFF. The CDR3 nucleotides read TGCAGTGCCCGTATCACCGGGGAGCTGTTTTTT.

The V and J genes are TRBV7-2 and TRBJ2-5; no definite D call. The germline V and J ends were trimmed by 1 base and 6 bases, with 18 bases remaining between them. The CDR3 contains 16 residues. The germline CDR1 and CDR2 sequences are SGHTA and FQGNSA. In DNA, the CDR3 is TGTGCCAGCAGCTTAGTTCTCGGAGACCCCTGGAAGACCCAGTACTTC. Amino acid sequence: CASSLVLGDPWKTQYF.

V is TRBV6-1 and J is TRBJ2-3; the match to TRBD1 covers 10 bases. Trimming took 0 bases from V and 1 from J; bases not matched to a gene: 7. Germline-derived CDR1 and CDR2 are MNHNS and SASEGT. This CDR3 has 18 amino acids. The CDR3 protein is CASSEAKSGTGGTDTQYF. The CDR3 DNA follows: TGTGCCAGCAGTGAAGCGAAGAGTGGGACAGGGGGCACAGATACGCAGTATTTT.

V and J are TRBV5-4 and TRBJ2-5, with D perhaps matching TRBD2 (7 bases). V was clipped by 5 bases and J by 5 bases, with 16 bases between them. The CDR3 is made up of 14 amino acids. Germline assignment: CDR1 SGHNT and CDR2 YYREEE (reference sequence). This CDR3 is CASSSRGAGETQYF. In nucleotides, the CDR3 is TGTGCCAGCAGTTCTCGGGGGGCCGGGGAGACCCAGTACTTC.

The rearrangement joins TRBV28 to TRBJ2-5, with D possibly being TRBD2 (6 bases). Germline V CDR1 and CDR2: MDHEN, SYDVKM. CDR3 length equals 13 residues. V lost 6 bases and J 2 bases, leaving 10 bases between the germline ends. As DNA, the CDR3 is TGTGCCAGCAGGGACTATCTTCAAGAGACCCAGTACTTC. This sequence encodes CASRDYLQETQYF.